A few counts support the clone carrying this TCR beta chain. Its antigen remains unknown. The CDR3 consists of 15 residues. V lost 1 base to trimming and J lost 6 bases, with 14 bases between them. Germline V gene sequence: CDR1 LGHNA, CDR2 YNFKEQ. These data belong to a study of T cell repertoires in cytomegalovirus infection. TCRdb fed the reads into MiXCR, producing one record per CDR3 protein. This table has hundreds of thousands of distinct CDR3 sequences, roughly a sixth appearing once. The study's findings and limits: There were HLA-C-restricted CMV-specific TCR beta clonotypes dominating the ex vivo response.

The V call is TRBV4-2, the J call TRBJ2-3, with D hard to call. Sequencing was performed on PBMCs. The sequence derives from a human donor in good health (CMV status not recorded). Some clones in this sample may be carry-over from other donors' samples. The CDR3 DNA reads TGTGCCAGCAGCCAAGGAGCCTACTCTGACGATACGCAGTATTTT. It yields the protein CASSQGAYSDDTQYF.